Below, 14 T cell receptor beta chains from the same sample are listed, as sequenced in a study of cytomegalovirus exposure and HLA in healthy donors. Both 60 Vbeta primers and 13 Jbeta primers went into the PCR. Measured with immunoSEQ multiplex PCR; TCRdb has only the in-frame clones, and not every one. The table shows about 81,000 clones, with 77% occurring only once. The source material was PBMCs. These receptors all stem from a man aged 50-59 years in good health and CMV-seropositive.

The chain carries TRBV5-1 and TRBJ1-2, with D unresolved. The ends were cut back, 0 bases at V and 2 bases at J, with 5 bases in the middle. The CDR3 is 13 amino acids. The germline gives CDR1 SGHRS, CDR2 YFSETQ. The DNA for the CDR3 is TGCGCCAGCAGCTTGGGGCACAACTATGGCTACACCTTC. This codes for CASSLGHNYGYTF.

V usage is TRBV16 and J usage is TRBJ2-7; 9 nucleotides agree with TRBD1. Germline loops: CDR1 KGHSY, CDR2 FQNENV. The ends lost 0 bases at V and 2 bases at J; junction bases unmatched: 2. This CDR3 is built from 15 residues. CDR3 DNA sequence: TGTGCCAGCAGCCAATCGCGGACAGGGGCCTACGAGCAGTACTTC. This sequence encodes CASSQSRTGAYEQYF.

The V and J genes are TRBV19 and TRBJ2-6; 8 bases align to TRBD2. From germline, CDR1 is LNHDA and CDR2 SQIVND (reference sequence). The V gene end was trimmed by 6 bases and the J gene end by 2 bases; junction bases not matched to a gene: 3. This CDR3 has 15 residues. CDR3 bases: TGTGCCAGTAGCCAAGCGGGAGCTGGGGCCAACGTCCTGACTTTC. Protein sequence: CASSQAGAGANVLTF.

V gene TRBV27 combines with J gene TRBJ2-5; TRBD2 matches 12 bases. Trimming removed 6 bases from V and 2 bases from J; junction bases left unmatched: 4. This CDR3 has 15 residues. Looked up from germline, CDR1 is MNHEY and CDR2 is SMNVEV (reference sequence). The CDR3 region has the DNA TGTGCCAGCAGCCGACTAGCGGGAGTTCAAGAGACCCAGTACTTC. It translates to CASSRLAGVQETQYF.

This chain links TRBV6-5 with TRBJ2-3; TRBD1 aligns across 10 bases. The V gene's germline CDR1 is MNHEY and CDR2 SVGAGI. V dropped 8 bases and J dropped 5; count of bases not matched to a gene: 10. The CDR3 contains 15 residues. For the CDR3, the DNA is TGTGCCAGCGGAGCCGACAGGGGGCAGGGAGATACGCAGTATTTT. Encoded protein: CASGADRGQGDTQYF.

V usage is TRBV2 and J usage is TRBJ2-5; 7 nucleotides align to TRBD2. The DNA end favors TRBJ2-7, so the J call may be wrong. This CDR3 is built from 14 residues. CDR1 and CDR2 (germline): SNHLY, FYNNEI. DNA for the CDR3: TGTGCCAGCAGAGACATAGCGGGTCTCTACGAGCAGTACTTC. This encodes CASRDIAGLYEQYF.

This chain joins TRBV25-1 and TRBJ2-5; TRBD2 matches 7 bases. V was pared by 3 bases and J by 4 bases, with 2 bases of the junction left unmatched. This CDR3 is 13 amino acids long. Germline V gene data show CDR1 as MGHDK and CDR2 as SYGVNS. For the CDR3, the DNA is TGTGCCAGCAGTGATTCGGGAGGAGAGACCCAGTACTTC. Translating it yields CASSDSGGETQYF. The variable domain in full, with the rest retrieved from reference TRBV25-1 and TRBJ2-5, is EADIYQTPRYLVIGTGKKITLECSQTMGHDKMYWYQQDPGMELHLIHYSYGVNSTEKGDLSSESTVSRIRTEHFPLTLESARPSHTSQYLCASSDSGGETQYFGPGTRLLVL.

The chain has TRBV11-3 and TRBJ2-5; 8 nucleotides agree with TRBD1. Trimming at V came to 5 bases and at J to 4 bases, leaving 6 bases not matched to a gene. Germline CDR1 SGHNT, CDR2 YENEEA. The CDR3 sequence is 14 residues long. CDR3 residues: CASSPRQGRETQYF. As DNA, the CDR3 is TGTGCCAGCAGCCCCCGACAGGGGAGAGAGACCCAGTACTTC.

As DNA, the CDR3 is TGTGCCAGCAGCCCGGGTGGGGTAGGGCGGGAGAACGCCTACGAGCAGTACTTC. Amino acid sequence: CASSPGGVGRENAYEQYF. This chain joins TRBV9 and TRBJ2-7, with 7 bases identical to TRBD2. J was trimmed by 2 bases and V by 4 bases; bases with no gene match: 18. The CDR3 runs to 18 residues. Germline lookup yields CDR1 SGDLS and CDR2 YYNGEE.

Note on this clone: The sample has other DNA sequences that encode this CDR3 too. The chain is built from TRBV18 and TRBJ2-7; D perhaps matches TRBD1 (6 bases). CDR3 length: 14 amino acids. Trimming left V 1 base short and J 1 base short, with 8 bases between. CDR1 KGHSH and CDR2 LQKENI come from the germline V gene. The CDR3, as DNA: TGTGCCAGCTCACCACGGGACACATCCTACGAGCAGTACTTC. The encoded protein is CASSPRDTSYEQYF. The variable domain in full, with the rest retrieved from reference TRBV18 and TRBJ2-7, is NAGVMQNPRHLVRRRGQEARLRCSPMKGHSHVYWYRQLPEEGLKFMVYLQKENIIDESGMPKERFSAEFPKEGPSILRIQQVVRGDSAAYFCASSPRDTSYEQYFGPGTRLTVT.

The table lists this clone with a few counts. The chain joins TRBV5-1 to TRBJ2-7, with TRBD2 matching over 10 bases. Germline CDR1 reads SGHRS; CDR2 reads YFSETQ. The trim removed 3 bases at V and 7 bases at J, leaving 10 bases unmatched. The CDR3 extends over 15 amino acids. The CDR3: CASSYRTSGGLEQYF. CDR3 in DNA: TGCGCCAGCAGCTACCGGACTAGCGGTGGTCTAGAGCAGTACTTC. Full variable domain (remainder filled in from reference TRBV5-1 and TRBJ2-7): KAGVTQTPRYLIKTRGQQVTLSCSPISGHRSVSWYQQTPGQGLQFLFEYFSETQRNKGNFPGRFSGRQFSNSRSEMNVSTLELGDSALYLCASSYRTSGGLEQYFGPGTRLTVT.

This clone was counted once. The rearrangement joins TRBV10-3 to TRBJ1-2; D is unresolved. CDR1 ENHRY and CDR2 SYGVKD come from the germline V gene. The germline V and J ends were trimmed by 6 bases and 8 bases, with 10 bases remaining between them. The CDR3 has 11 residues. CDR3 sequence (DNA): TGTGCCATCAGCATCCCGCAGGGCTACACCTTC. Residues: CAISIPQGYTF.

The chain's CDR3 is CAISESDRDTTEAFF. CDR3 nucleotide sequence: TGTGCCATCAGTGAGTCGGACCGGGATACCACTGAAGCTTTCTTT. The rearrangement uses TRBV10-3 and TRBJ1-1; no definite D call. This CDR3 region has 15 residues. V lost 0 bases and J lost 4, with 12 bases in between. Germline CDR1 ENHRY, CDR2 SYGVKD.

The chain is built from TRBV4-1 and TRBJ2-7; 8 bases match TRBD2. Per germline, CDR1 MGHRA and CDR2 YSYEKL. The CDR3 has 18 residues. The trim removed 4 bases at V and 6 bases at J, leaving 20 bases unmatched. The CDR3 DNA reads TGCGCCAGCAGCCTTACCCATCTCCAGCGGGAGAGGAGGGGCGAGCAGTACTTC. This translates into CASSLTHLQRERRGEQYF.